These 21 T cell receptor beta chains share one sample of origin, sequenced in a study of T-cell memory formation after mild COVID-19. TCRdb ran MiXCR on the 5' RACE reads and lists one entry per CDR3 protein. The table shows fewer than 550,000 distinct CDR3 sequences, with around 20% occurring only once. The sequenced sample consisted of PBMCs or a T cell subset sorted from them (not recorded which). These receptors were taken from an adult woman who had mild COVID-19 (a few samples of this study predate the infection). Cell type and time point are not known.

The chain joins TRBV30 to TRBJ2-7, with D tentatively TRBD1 (6 bases). CDR3 size: 13 residues. The germline V gene has CDR1 GTSNPN and CDR2 SVGIG (reference sequence). V was shortened by 3 bases and J by 1 base, with 10 bases between the two germline ends. This CDR3 reads CAWRQGISYEQYF. DNA of the CDR3: TGTGCCTGGAGGCAGGGGATATCCTACGAGCAGTACTTC.

This clonotype appeared a few times. This sequence joins TRBV30 and TRBJ1-1; 9 bases fit TRBD1. The CDR3 sequence is 14 residues long. V trimming: 4 bases; J trimming: 10 bases; junction bases outside the gene matches: 13. Germline V gene data show CDR1 as GTSNPN and CDR2 as SVGIG (reference sequence). The CDR3 here is CAWTAQGAMGRAFF. The CDR3 DNA sequence: TGTGCCTGGACGGCACAGGGGGCGATGGGGAGAGCTTTCTTT.

The chain links TRBV9 to TRBJ1-5; possible D gene TRBD1, 6 bases. CDR3 size: 15 residues. V gave up 0 bases and J gave up 1 base, with 8 bases separating them. Germline assignment: CDR1 SGDLS and CDR2 YYNGEE. The DNA of the CDR3 is TGTGCCAGCAGCGTAGAGGGGGACAGCAATCAGCCCCAGCATTTT. Protein: CASSVEGDSNQPQHF.

This clonotype was counted only a few times. The rearrangement uses TRBV12-3 or TRBV12-4 and TRBJ2-5, with TRBD1 matching over 10 bases. Trimming removed 5 bases from V and 4 bases from J; junction bases left unmatched: 7. This CDR3 is built from 15 residues. The CDR3 region is CASSLPGQGIETQYF. For the CDR3, the DNA is TGTGCCAGCAGTCTGCCGGGACAGGGGATAGAGACCCAGTACTTC.

This clonotype was observed a few times. This sequence joins TRBV7-8 and TRBJ2-1; no definite D call. Germline CDR1 is SGHVS and CDR2 is FQNEAQ. V was shortened by 5 bases and J by 6 bases, with 5 bases between the two germline ends. The CDR3 runs 11 residues. The CDR3 loop is CASSNGNEQFF. CDR3 DNA sequence: TGTGCCAGCAGCAACGGCAATGAGCAGTTCTTC.

In this sample, this clonotype turned up a few times. The CDR3 region has the DNA TGTGCCAGCGGATTGGGACTAGCGGTCTCCTACGAGCAGTACTTC. The encoded protein is CASGLGLAVSYEQYF. The chain carries TRBV6-2 or TRBV6-3 and TRBJ2-7; 11 bases map to TRBD2. The CDR3 totals 15 residues. V shed 8 bases and J 0 bases; nucleotides not matched to a gene: 6. CDR1 MNHEY and CDR2 SVGEGT come from the germline V gene.

This clonotype was observed a handful of times. The gene calls are TRBV24-1 and TRBJ1-5; possible D gene TRBD1, 6 bases. The germline gives CDR1 KGHDR, CDR2 SFDVKD. CDR3 length: 14 residues. V lost 3 bases to trimming and J lost 9 bases, with 14 bases between them. The CDR3 is CATSDPDRPSPQHF. For the CDR3, the DNA is TGTGCCACCAGTGATCCAGACAGGCCATCGCCCCAGCATTTT.

The genes are TRBV6-5 and TRBJ1-1; 9 bases line up with TRBD1. This CDR3 is built from 15 residues. V dropped 5 bases and J dropped 1; count of bases not matched to a gene: 5. Looked up from germline, CDR1 is MNHEY and CDR2 is SVGAGI. The CDR3 protein is CASSVDRGWNTEAFF. CDR3 coding DNA: TGTGCCAGCAGTGTGGACAGGGGTTGGAACACTGAAGCTTTCTTT.

The J gene is TRBJ2-5, the V gene TRBV2; 8 bases fit TRBD1. Germline CDR1 reads SNHLY; CDR2 reads FYNNEI. This CDR3 region has 15 residues. The V segment lost 4 bases and the J segment 4 bases; nucleotides outside the gene matches: 8. As DNA, the CDR3 is TGTGCCAGCAGTGTTATTCCAGGGGGCGTAGAGACCCAGTACTTC. Amino acids: CASSVIPGGVETQYF.

This clonotype was picked up a small number of times. CDR3: CASTGPRGEQFF. In DNA form, the CDR3 reads TGTGCCAGCACGGGCCCCAGGGGTGAGCAGTTCTTC. The J gene is TRBJ2-1, the V gene TRBV7-9; TRBD1 might be the D (6 bases). CDR3 length: 12 residues. Germline V gene data show CDR1 as SEHNR and CDR2 as FQNEAQ (reference sequence). Trimming pared 7 bases from V and 9 bases from J, leaving 13 bases between.

V gene TRBV15 combines with J gene TRBJ1-4; TRBD1 might be the D (5 bases). Per the germline V gene, CDR1 is LNHNV and CDR2 is YYDKDF (reference sequence). This CDR3 comprises 16 residues. V lost 1 base and J 8 bases, leaving 17 bases between the germline ends. The CDR3 reads CATSRVGRGVGEKLFF. The CDR3 coding sequence is TGTGCCACCAGCAGAGTTGGTAGGGGCGTTGGGGAAAAACTGTTTTTT.

The chain's CDR3 is CASSSFMSSYNEQFF. As DNA, the CDR3 is TGTGCCAGCAGCTCCTTCATGAGCTCCTACAATGAGCAGTTCTTC. The V gene is TRBV7-6, the J gene TRBJ2-1; D gene uncertain. V lost 4 bases and J 0 bases, leaving 10 bases between the germline ends. Looked up from germline, CDR1 is SGHVS and CDR2 is FNYEAQ. The CDR3 covers 15 residues.

This clonotype was found a few times. The rearrangement joins TRBV5-1 to TRBJ2-1, with 7 bases fitting TRBD2. The CDR3 consists of 19 residues. From germline, CDR1 is SGHRS and CDR2 YFSETQ. V trimming: 0 bases; J trimming: 0 bases; junction bases outside the gene matches: 12. DNA of the CDR3: TGCGCCAGCAGCTTGGTCGCCGGCGCGGGAGCGTCCTCCTACAATGAGCAGTTCTTC. It yields the protein CASSLVAGAGASSYNEQFF.

This sequence joins TRBV4-1 and TRBJ1-2; tentative D call: TRBD1 (5 bases). The CDR3 has 18 residues. The V end was cut by 0 bases, the J end by 6 bases, with 23 bases between. Germline V gives CDR1 MGHRA, CDR2 YSYEKL. The CDR3 loop is CASSQDRGTSGRFDGYTF. CDR3 nucleotides: TGCGCCAGCAGCCAAGATAGAGGGACTAGCGGGAGATTTGATGGCTACACCTTC.

This clonotype turned up a few times. The J gene is TRBJ2-1, the V gene TRBV5-4; TRBD1 agrees at 7 bases. The CDR3 runs 16 residues. Germline V gene lookup returns CDR1 SGHNT and CDR2 YYREEE (reference sequence). The V and J ends lost 0 bases and 4 bases, in that order; junction bases with no gene match: 7. The CDR3 reads CASSLDPGGFYNEQFF. The CDR3 DNA follows: TGTGCCAGCAGCTTGGATCCAGGGGGTTTTTACAATGAGCAGTTCTTC. Filled out from reference TRBV5-4 and TRBJ2-1, the complete variable domain reads ETGVTQSPTHLIKTRGQQVTLRCSSQSGHNTVSWYQQALGQGPQFIFQYYREEENGRGNFPPRFSGLQFPNYSSELNVNALELDDSALYLCASSLDPGGFYNEQFFGPGTRLTVL.

This clonotype was observed at least ten times. The chain links TRBV24-1 to TRBJ2-3; no definite D call. Germline CDR1 KGHDR, CDR2 SFDVKD. V gave up 4 bases and J gave up 1 base, with 14 bases separating them. CDR3 length: 16 residues. The CDR3 DNA sequence: TGTGCCACCAGTGAGTCCGGGTCTTGGGGCACAGATACGCAGTATTTT. Encoded protein: CATSESGSWGTDTQYF.

A few counts support this clonotype. V is TRBV4-2 and J is TRBJ2-2; possible D gene TRBD2, 5 bases. Germline V lookup: CDR1 LGHNA, CDR2 YNFKEQ. CDR3 length: 17 amino acids. The germline V and J ends were trimmed by 4 bases and 4 bases, with 19 bases remaining between them. The CDR3 here is CASSLAGVEPPTGELFF. Written as DNA, the CDR3 is TGTGCCAGCAGCCTCGCCGGGGTAGAACCGCCCACCGGGGAGCTGTTTTTT.

This clonotype came up a few times. The V and J genes are TRBV12-3 or TRBV12-4 and TRBJ2-2; 10 bases align to TRBD2. The CDR3 consists of 17 residues. J was trimmed by 4 bases and V by 4 bases; bases with no gene match: 9. CDR3 coding DNA: TGTGCCAGCAGTTACCCGGGACTAGCGTTGGGCACCGGGGAGCTGTTTTTT. Encoded protein: CASSYPGLALGTGELFF.

This clonotype was detected only a few times. The chain couples TRBV7-6 to TRBJ2-6; D unclear. The CDR3 runs 17 residues. Trimming pared 2 bases from V and 2 bases from J, leaving 13 bases between. CDR1 is SGHVS and CDR2 is FNYEAQ in the germline V gene. The CDR3 protein is CASSLSGKGTGANVLTF. DNA of the CDR3: TGTGCCAGCAGCTTAAGTGGAAAAGGGACTGGGGCCAACGTCCTGACTTTC.

The sample holds a few counts of this clonotype. V gene TRBV5-6 combines with J gene TRBJ2-3, with 12 bases fitting TRBD2. The trim removed 3 bases at V and 0 bases at J, leaving 2 bases unmatched. Germline V gene data show CDR1 as SGHDT and CDR2 as YYEEEE. The length of the CDR3 is 16 residues. CDR3 sequence: CASSSGTSGSTDTQYF. CDR3 in DNA: TGTGCCAGCAGCTCCGGGACTAGCGGGAGCACAGATACGCAGTATTTT.

The rearrangement joins TRBV5-1 to TRBJ1-6, with 10 bases that match TRBD1. Germline trimming cut 0 bases from V and 7 bases from J; bases unmatched to any gene: 4. The CDR3 length is 16 residues. CDR1 SGHRS and CDR2 YFSETQ come from the germline V gene. CDR3 amino acids: CASSLAGTGVNSPLHF. The CDR3 DNA reads TGCGCCAGCAGCTTGGCGGGGACAGGGGTCAATTCACCCCTCCACTTT.